The 18 T cell receptor beta chains below all came from one sample that was sequenced in a study of blood T cell repertoires in COVID-19. Using immunoSEQ multiplex PCR, the repertoire was profiled, and TCRdb retains in-frame clones only, with some absent. The sample has about 200,000 clones, roughly nine tenths seen once; the top ten hold more than 2%. The sequenced sample consisted of PBMCs or T cells enriched from blood (not recorded which). The receptors originated from a woman in her twenties or thirties who had recovered from COVID-19.

The chain employs TRBV6-2 or TRBV6-3 and TRBJ1-3, with D possibly TRBD1 on 5 matching bases. V shed 2 bases and J shed 4 bases, with 9 bases lying between them. CDR3 length equals 14 residues. Germline assignment: CDR1 MNHEY and CDR2 SVGEGT. The CDR3 DNA reads TGTGCCAGCAGTTACGGGGGGTCCGGAAACACCATATATTTT. This translates into CASSYGGSGNTIYF.

This clone was detected only a few times. The gene calls are TRBV5-1 and TRBJ2-7; 8 bases map to TRBD2. V lost 2 bases to trimming and J lost 0 bases; unmatched junction nucleotides: 4. From germline, CDR1 is SGHRS and CDR2 YFSETQ. There are 15 residues in the CDR3. The CDR3 DNA reads TGCGCCAGCAGCTTCACAGCGGGGGACTCCTACGAGCAGTACTTC. It translates to CASSFTAGDSYEQYF.

V is TRBV7-6 and J is TRBJ2-1; the match to TRBD2 covers 11 bases. Trimming at V came to 6 bases and at J to 8 bases, leaving 6 bases not matched to a gene. The CDR3 length is 14 residues. Germline-derived CDR1 and CDR2 are SGHVS and FNYEAQ. The CDR3 here is CASSGSGGVDEQFF. DNA for the CDR3: TGTGCCAGCAGTGGTAGCGGGGGGGTGGATGAGCAGTTCTTC.

The chain combines TRBV12-3 or TRBV12-4 with TRBJ1-1; D is undetermined. The ends were cut back, 6 bases at V and 6 bases at J, with 8 bases in the middle. CDR3 length: 11 amino acids. CDR3 coding DNA: TGTGCCAGCAGAATGGAGGCTGAAGCTTTCTTT. As protein: CASRMEAEAFF.

This clone has just a few counts. J is TRBJ2-5 and V is TRBV7-9; 9 nucleotides agree with TRBD2. J was trimmed by 7 bases and V by 3 bases; bases with no gene match: 9. Germline CDR1 is SEHNR and CDR2 is FQNEAQ (reference sequence). The CDR3 consists of 15 residues. The CDR3 reads CASSFQREAGGTQYF. CDR3 in DNA: TGTGCCAGCAGCTTTCAGCGGGAGGCCGGGGGGACCCAGTACTTC.

The chain employs TRBV5-1 and TRBJ2-7; a weak D match, TRBD2 (6 bases). This CDR3 has 13 amino acids. V dropped 1 base and J dropped 4 bases, with 9 bases sitting between them. Germline lookup yields CDR1 SGHRS and CDR2 YFSETQ. Written as DNA, the CDR3 is TGCGCCAGCAGCTTGCGGCGGGGTTACGAGCAGTACTTC. Translating it yields CASSLRRGYEQYF.

This chain joins TRBV19 and TRBJ2-5; weak D call: TRBD2 (5 bases). Germline V CDR1 and CDR2: LNHDA, SQIVND (reference sequence). This CDR3 is built from 16 residues. Trimming took 2 bases from V and 1 from J, leaving 14 bases between them. The CDR3 coding sequence is TGTGCCAGTAGTATAACGGGGATGGATGGCCAAGAGACCCAGTACTTC. It codes for CASSITGMDGQETQYF.

The chain combines TRBV4-3 with TRBJ1-6; 7 bases match TRBD1. This CDR3 is built from 15 residues. The V gene end was trimmed by 4 bases and the J gene end by 10 bases; junction bases not matched to a gene: 10. Germline CDR1 is LGHNA and CDR2 is YSLEER. Here the CDR3 reads CASSLRDSLTSPLHF. In nucleotides, the CDR3 is TGCGCCAGCAGCCTCCGGGACAGTTTAACCTCACCCCTCCACTTT.

The chain employs TRBV23-1 and TRBJ1-2, with D unclear. TRBV23-1 counts as an open reading frame of uncertain function. The V end was cut by 3 bases, the J end by 0 bases, with 20 bases between. The CDR3 is 18 amino acids. Here the CDR3 reads CASSHPRRPRLANYGYTF. In DNA form, the CDR3 reads TGCGCCAGCAGTCATCCTCGGAGACCCCGTTTAGCTAACTATGGCTACACCTTC.

This clone was observed once. Here the CDR3 reads CASSYEALDYGYTF. The CDR3 DNA is TGTGCCAGCAGTTATGAGGCATTGGACTATGGCTACACCTTC. The rearrangement uses TRBV6-5 and TRBJ1-2, with D uncertain. This CDR3 contains 14 residues. Germline V lookup: CDR1 MNHEY, CDR2 SVGAGI. Trimming shortened V by 3 bases and J by 3 bases, and 11 bases separated the two germline ends.

The chain is built from TRBV30 and TRBJ2-5; 8 bases are shared with TRBD1. This CDR3 is 14 amino acids long. With 3 bases clipped from V and 2 bases from J, the junction kept 5 bases outside the gene matches. Germline V CDR1 and CDR2: GTSNPN, SVGIG (reference sequence). CDR3 in DNA: TGTGCCTGGAGGCCGACAGGGGATCAAGAGACCCAGTACTTC. Amino acids: CAWRPTGDQETQYF.

The chain employs TRBV27 and TRBJ2-7; 10 bases agree with TRBD2. V shed 4 bases and J 0 bases; nucleotides not matched to a gene: 9. The CDR3 has 17 residues. Germline CDR1 reads MNHEY; CDR2 reads SMNVEV (reference sequence). The CDR3: CASSWKRLAGFSYEQYF. DNA for the CDR3: TGTGCCAGCAGTTGGAAGCGACTAGCGGGTTTCTCCTACGAGCAGTACTTC.

This clone was counted only a few times. This chain uses TRBV30 with TRBJ2-3, with a possible D match to TRBD1 (5 bases). The germline V gene has CDR1 GTSNPN and CDR2 SVGIG (reference sequence). V dropped 4 bases and J dropped 6 bases, with 14 bases sitting between them. The CDR3 contains 13 residues. CDR3 amino acids: CAWIGHVLDTQYF. CDR3 nucleotides: TGTGCCTGGATAGGACACGTTTTGGATACGCAGTATTTT.

The chain is built from TRBV19 and TRBJ2-3; no clear D gene. The CDR3 has 12 residues. Germline V gene sequence: CDR1 LNHDA, CDR2 SQIVND (reference sequence). V was shortened by 5 bases and J by 5 bases, with 8 bases between the two germline ends. CDR3 nucleotide sequence: TGTGCCAGTAGTGCCCGGAGAGATACGCAGTATTTT. Translating it yields CASSARRDTQYF.

The chain joins TRBV7-6 to TRBJ1-3, with D possibly being TRBD1 (5 bases). The CDR3 extends over 17 amino acids. V was clipped by 7 bases and J by 0 bases, with 19 bases between them. Germline loops: CDR1 SGHVS, CDR2 FNYEAQ. This CDR3 reads CASNPAGPTGSGNTIYF. Here the CDR3 DNA reads TGTGCCAGCAACCCCGCGGGACCGACGGGCTCTGGAAACACCATATATTTT.

The V call is TRBV7-8, the J call TRBJ1-1, with unresolved D. The V gene's germline CDR1 is SGHVS and CDR2 FQNEAQ. The V end was cut by 0 bases, the J end by 1 base, with 6 bases between. This CDR3 has 14 amino acids. The CDR3 reads CASSLAYRNTEAFF. DNA of the CDR3: TGTGCCAGCAGCTTAGCGTATCGGAACACTGAAGCTTTCTTT.

V and J are TRBV6-5 and TRBJ2-1; 12 bases line up with TRBD1. V lost 2 bases, J lost 10 bases, and 9 bases stayed unmatched. CDR3 length equals 16 residues. Germline V gene lookup returns CDR1 MNHEY and CDR2 SVGAGI. The CDR3 here is CASSYTPGTGGSEQFF. The CDR3 nucleotides read TGTGCCAGCAGTTACACCCCCGGGACAGGGGGCAGCGAGCAGTTCTTC.

The chain joins TRBV4-2 to TRBJ2-1; maybe TRBD2 (5 bases). Trimming took off 1 base at V and 3 bases at J, with 10 bases between the two ends. The germline gives CDR1 LGHNA, CDR2 YNFKEQ. The CDR3 is made up of 15 amino acids. CDR3: CASSQGTDYYNEQFF. The CDR3 nucleotides are TGTGCCAGCAGCCAAGGCACAGACTACTACAATGAGCAGTTCTTC.